This note documents a single T cell receptor (beta chain) sequence. In TCRdb, the PCR reads were re-called with MiXCR into one record per CDR3 protein. This sample carries under 800,000 distinct CDR3 sequences, 25% of them seen once, and the ten largest clones take 0.7% to 0.95%. The source of the sample is a study of molecular identifiers for immune sequencing clone quantification. CDR1 MNHEY and CDR2 SMNVEV come from the germline V gene (reference sequence). V dropped 11 bases and J dropped 8; count of bases not matched to a gene: 11. The CDR3 is made up of 13 amino acids. This sequence originates from a human donor in good health. Some libraries in this study had Jurkat cell RNA spiked in. The chain combines TRBV27 with TRBJ2-1, with 8 bases matching TRBD2. The sequenced sample was naive CD8+ T cells from blood, with Jurkat cell RNA spiked in. Noted subset: FACS-sorted CD8+CD4-CCR7+CD45RA+ naive T cells. This chain's CDR3 is CAVIAAGGYEQFF. In DNA form, the CDR3 reads TGTGCCGTTATTGCCGCGGGGGGCTATGAGCAGTTCTTC.